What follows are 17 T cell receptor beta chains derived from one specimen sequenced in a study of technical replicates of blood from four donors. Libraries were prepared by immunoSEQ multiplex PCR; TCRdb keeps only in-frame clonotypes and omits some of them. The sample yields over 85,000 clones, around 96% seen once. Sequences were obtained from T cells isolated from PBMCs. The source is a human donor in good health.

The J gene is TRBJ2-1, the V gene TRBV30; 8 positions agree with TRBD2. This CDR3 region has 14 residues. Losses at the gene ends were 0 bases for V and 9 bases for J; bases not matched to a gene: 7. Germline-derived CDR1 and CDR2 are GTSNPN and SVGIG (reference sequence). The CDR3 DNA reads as TGTGCCTGGAGTGTACTAGCGGAGTTTGGTGAGCAGTTCTTC. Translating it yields CAWSVLAEFGEQFF.

The CDR3, as DNA: TGTGCCATCAGGGGACTCGAGCAGTACTTC. Residues: CAIRGLEQYF. The V and J genes are TRBV10-3 and TRBJ2-7; a weak D match, TRBD2 (6 bases). Germline loops: CDR1 ENHRY, CDR2 SYGVKD. Between the trimmed V and J ends, which lost 6 bases and 6 bases, there was a span of 6 bases. The CDR3 extends over 10 amino acids.

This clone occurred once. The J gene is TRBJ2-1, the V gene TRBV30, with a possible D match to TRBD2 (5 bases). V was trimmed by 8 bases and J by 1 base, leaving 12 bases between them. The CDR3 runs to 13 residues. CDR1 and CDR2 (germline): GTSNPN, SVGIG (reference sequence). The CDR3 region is CATEVESYNEQFF. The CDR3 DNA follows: TGTGCCACGGAGGTGGAATCCTACAATGAGCAGTTCTTC.

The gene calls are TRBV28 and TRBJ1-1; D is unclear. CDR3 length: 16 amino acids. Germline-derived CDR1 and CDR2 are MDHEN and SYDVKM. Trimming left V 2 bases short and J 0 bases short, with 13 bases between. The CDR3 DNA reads TGTGCCAGCAGTTTAGTCAGACTCGGGATGAACACTGAAGCTTTCTTT. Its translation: CASSLVRLGMNTEAFF.

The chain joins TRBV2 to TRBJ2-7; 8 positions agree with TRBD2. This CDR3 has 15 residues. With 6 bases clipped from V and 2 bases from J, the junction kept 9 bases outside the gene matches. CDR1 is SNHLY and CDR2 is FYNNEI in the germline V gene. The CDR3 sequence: CASSKLAVAAYEQYF. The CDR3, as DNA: TGTGCCAGCAGCAAACTAGCGGTAGCTGCCTACGAGCAGTACTTC.

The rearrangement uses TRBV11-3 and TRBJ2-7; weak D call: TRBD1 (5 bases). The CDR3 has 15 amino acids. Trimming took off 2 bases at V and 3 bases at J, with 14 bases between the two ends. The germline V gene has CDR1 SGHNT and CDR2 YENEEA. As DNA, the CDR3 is TGTGCCAGCAGCTTACAGGGCGCAGAGCACTACGAGCAGTACTTC. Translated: CASSLQGAEHYEQYF.

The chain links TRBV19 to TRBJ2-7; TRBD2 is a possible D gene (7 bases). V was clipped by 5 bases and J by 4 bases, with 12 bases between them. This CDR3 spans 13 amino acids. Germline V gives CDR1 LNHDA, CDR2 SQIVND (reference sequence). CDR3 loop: CASSSGGAYEQYF. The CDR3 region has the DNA TGTGCCAGTAGTTCTGGGGGGGCTTACGAGCAGTACTTC.

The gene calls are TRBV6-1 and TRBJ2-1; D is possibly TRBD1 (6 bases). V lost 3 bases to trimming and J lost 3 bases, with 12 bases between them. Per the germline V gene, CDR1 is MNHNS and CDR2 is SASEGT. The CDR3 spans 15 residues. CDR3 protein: CASSEGAGVYNEQFF. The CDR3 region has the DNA TGTGCCAGCAGTGAGGGGGCTGGGGTCTACAATGAGCAGTTCTTC.

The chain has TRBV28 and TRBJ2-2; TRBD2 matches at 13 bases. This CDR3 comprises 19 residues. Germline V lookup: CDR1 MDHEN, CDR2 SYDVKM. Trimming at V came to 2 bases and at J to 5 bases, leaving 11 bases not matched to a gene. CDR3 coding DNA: TGTGCCAGCAGTTTAACTAGCGGGAGGGGCGGAGCATGGACCGGGGAGCTGTTTTTT. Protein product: CASSLTSGRGGAWTGELFF. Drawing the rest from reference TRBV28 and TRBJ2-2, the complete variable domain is DVKVTQSSRYLVKRTGEKVFLECVQDMDHENMFWYRQDPGLGLRLIYFSYDVKMKEKGDIPEGYSVSREKKERFSLILESASTNQTSMYLCASSLTSGRGGAWTGELFFGEGSRLTVL.

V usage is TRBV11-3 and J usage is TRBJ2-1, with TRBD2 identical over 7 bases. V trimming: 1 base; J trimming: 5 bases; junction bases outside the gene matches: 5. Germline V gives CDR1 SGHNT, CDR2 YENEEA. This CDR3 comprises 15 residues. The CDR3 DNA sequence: TGTGCCAGCAGCTTAGGGGGAGGGCGGGACAATGAGCAGTTCTTC. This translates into CASSLGGGRDNEQFF.

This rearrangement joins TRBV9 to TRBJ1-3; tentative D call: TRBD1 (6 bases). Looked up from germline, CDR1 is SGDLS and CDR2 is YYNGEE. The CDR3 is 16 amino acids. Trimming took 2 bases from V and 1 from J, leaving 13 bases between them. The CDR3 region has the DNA TGTGCCAGCAGCGTTAAGAGAACAGGGTCTGGAAACACCATATATTTT. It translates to CASSVKRTGSGNTIYF.

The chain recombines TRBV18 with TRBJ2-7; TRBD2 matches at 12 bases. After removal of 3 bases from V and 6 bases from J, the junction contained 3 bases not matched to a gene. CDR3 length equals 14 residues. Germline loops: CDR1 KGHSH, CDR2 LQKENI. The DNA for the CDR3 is TGTGCCAGCTCACCCTCGACTAGCGGGAGCGAGCAGTACTTC. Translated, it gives CASSPSTSGSEQYF.

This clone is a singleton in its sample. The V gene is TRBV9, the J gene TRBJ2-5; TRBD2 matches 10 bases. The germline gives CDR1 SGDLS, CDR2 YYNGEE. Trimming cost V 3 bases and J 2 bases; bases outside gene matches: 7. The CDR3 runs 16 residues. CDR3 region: CASSAPAGGPQETQYF. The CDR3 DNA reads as TGTGCCAGCAGCGCTCCAGCGGGAGGGCCTCAAGAGACCCAGTACTTC.

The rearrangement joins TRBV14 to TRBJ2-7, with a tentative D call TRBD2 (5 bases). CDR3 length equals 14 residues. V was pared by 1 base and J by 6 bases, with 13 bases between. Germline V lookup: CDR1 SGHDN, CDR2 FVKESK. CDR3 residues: CASSQARSAGEQYF. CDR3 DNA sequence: TGTGCCAGCAGCCAAGCTCGAAGCGCGGGCGAGCAGTACTTC.

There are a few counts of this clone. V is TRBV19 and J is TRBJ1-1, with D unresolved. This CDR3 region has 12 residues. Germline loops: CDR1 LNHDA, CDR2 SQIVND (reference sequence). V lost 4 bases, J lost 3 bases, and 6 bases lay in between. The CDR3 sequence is CASSRRDTEAFF. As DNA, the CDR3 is TGTGCCAGTAGTAGGAGAGACACTGAAGCTTTCTTT.

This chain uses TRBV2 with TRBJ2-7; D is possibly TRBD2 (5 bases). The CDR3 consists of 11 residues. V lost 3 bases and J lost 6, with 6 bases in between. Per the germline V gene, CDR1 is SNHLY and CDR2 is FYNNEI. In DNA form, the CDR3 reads TGTGCCAGCAGTGATGGGAGCGAGCAGTACTTC. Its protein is CASSDGSEQYF. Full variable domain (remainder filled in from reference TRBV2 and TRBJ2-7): EPEVTQTPSHQVTQMGQEVILRCVPISNHLYFYWYRQILGQKVEFLVSFYNNEISEKSEIFDDQFSVERPDGSNFTLKIRSTKLEDSAMYFCASSDGSEQYFGPGTRLTVT.

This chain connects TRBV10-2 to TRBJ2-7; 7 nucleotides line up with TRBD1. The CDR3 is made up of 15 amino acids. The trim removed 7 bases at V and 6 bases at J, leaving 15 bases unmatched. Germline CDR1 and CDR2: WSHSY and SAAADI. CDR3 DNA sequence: TGCGCCAGCATCCAGGGGACAGACCATCTCGGCGAGCAGTACTTC. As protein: CASIQGTDHLGEQYF.